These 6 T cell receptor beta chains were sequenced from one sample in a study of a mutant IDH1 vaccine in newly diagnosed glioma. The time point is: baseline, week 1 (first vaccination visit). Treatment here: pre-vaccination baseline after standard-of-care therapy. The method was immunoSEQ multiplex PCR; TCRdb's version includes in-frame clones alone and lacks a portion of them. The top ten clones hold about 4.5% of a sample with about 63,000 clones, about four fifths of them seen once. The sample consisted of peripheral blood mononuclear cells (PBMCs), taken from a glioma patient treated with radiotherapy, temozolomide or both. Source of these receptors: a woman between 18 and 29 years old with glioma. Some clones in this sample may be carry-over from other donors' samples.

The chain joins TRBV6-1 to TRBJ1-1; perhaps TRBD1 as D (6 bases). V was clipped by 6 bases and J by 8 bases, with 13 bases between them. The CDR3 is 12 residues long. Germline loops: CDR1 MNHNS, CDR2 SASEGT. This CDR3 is CASSSRGGEAFF. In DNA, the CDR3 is TGTGCCAGCAGCTCCAGGGGAGGGGAAGCTTTCTTT.

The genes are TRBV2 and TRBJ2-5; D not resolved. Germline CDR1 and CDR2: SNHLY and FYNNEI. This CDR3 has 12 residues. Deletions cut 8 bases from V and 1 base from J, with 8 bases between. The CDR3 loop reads CASGWTQETQYF. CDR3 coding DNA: TGTGCCAGCGGATGGACCCAAGAGACCCAGTACTTC.

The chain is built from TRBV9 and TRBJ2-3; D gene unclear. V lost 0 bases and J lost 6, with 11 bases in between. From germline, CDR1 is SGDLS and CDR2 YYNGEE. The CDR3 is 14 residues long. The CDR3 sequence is CASSVGIASDTQYF. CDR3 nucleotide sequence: TGTGCCAGCAGCGTAGGAATAGCTTCCGATACGCAGTATTTT.

The CDR3 region is CASSVPPGQGYRGTEAFF. CDR3 DNA: TGTGCCAGCAGCGTACCACCGGGACAGGGTTACAGAGGCACTGAAGCTTTCTTT. This chain connects TRBV9 to TRBJ1-1; 9 positions match TRBD1. The CDR3 sequence is 18 residues long. Germline V gives CDR1 SGDLS, CDR2 YYNGEE. V trimming: 1 base; J trimming: 4 bases; junction bases outside the gene matches: 14.

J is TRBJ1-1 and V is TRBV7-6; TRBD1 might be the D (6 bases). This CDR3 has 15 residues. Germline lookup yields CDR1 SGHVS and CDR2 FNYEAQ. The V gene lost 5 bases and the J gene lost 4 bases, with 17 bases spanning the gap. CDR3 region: CASSPMGRGGTEAFF. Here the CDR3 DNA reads TGTGCCAGCAGCCCCATGGGCAGGGGCGGCACTGAAGCTTTCTTT.

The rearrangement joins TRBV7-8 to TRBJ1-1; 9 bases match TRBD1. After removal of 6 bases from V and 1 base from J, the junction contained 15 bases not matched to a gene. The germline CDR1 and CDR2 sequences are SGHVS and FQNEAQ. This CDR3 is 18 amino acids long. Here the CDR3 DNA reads TGTGCCAGCAGACCATTACAGGGGGCGTCCTCCCGGAACACTGAAGCTTTCTTT. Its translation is CASRPLQGASSRNTEAFF.